The 10 T cell receptor beta chains below all came from one sample that was sequenced in a study of blood T cell repertoires in COVID-19. Profiled with immunoSEQ multiplex PCR; TCRdb holds only in-frame clones, not every one. Of 150,000 to 200,000 clones listed, about 88% are singletons. The sample consisted of peripheral blood. The receptors shown here come from a man between 18 and 29 years old with acute or convalescent COVID-19.

This chain connects TRBV5-4 to TRBJ1-2; D is possibly TRBD1 (6 bases). The CDR3 consists of 14 residues. The V gene's germline CDR1 is SGHNT and CDR2 YYREEE (reference sequence). Between the trimmed V and J ends, which lost 2 bases and 3 bases, there was a span of 11 bases. Written as DNA, the CDR3 is TGTGCCAGCAGCTTCGACAGGAGTCACTATGGCTACACCTTC. Amino acids: CASSFDRSHYGYTF.

The chain links TRBV19 to TRBJ2-5, with D possibly TRBD1 on 5 matching bases. Trimming took off 7 bases at V and 5 bases at J, with 20 bases between the two ends. CDR1 is LNHDA and CDR2 is SQIVND in the germline V gene (reference sequence). The length of the CDR3 is 15 residues. The CDR3 nucleotides are TGTGCCAGTACCCCCCGTTGGGGCCGGGCGGAGACCCAGTACTTC. Encoded protein: CASTPRWGRAETQYF.

The V call is TRBV7-6, the J call TRBJ1-5; D unresolved. V lost 0 bases to trimming and J lost 3 bases, with 9 bases between them. Per the germline V gene, CDR1 is SGHVS and CDR2 is FNYEAQ. The CDR3 sequence is 15 residues long. CDR3 nucleotide sequence: TGTGCCAGCAGCTTAGCACAGTTGAACAATCAGCCCCAGCATTTT. Translation gives CASSLAQLNNQPQHF.

The gene calls are TRBV30 and TRBJ1-3; 9 nucleotides line up with TRBD1. Germline CDR1 and CDR2: GTSNPN and SVGIG (reference sequence). The CDR3 runs to 14 residues. After removal of 5 bases from V and 2 bases from J, the junction contained 4 bases not matched to a gene. CDR3 protein: CAWVGDRAGNTIYF. DNA for the CDR3: TGTGCCTGGGTCGGGGACAGGGCTGGAAACACCATATATTTT.

The chain uses TRBV5-1 and TRBJ1-5; 7 bases are a match to TRBD1. V gave up 3 bases and J gave up 0 bases; unmatched junction bases: 9. CDR1 is SGHRS and CDR2 is YFSETQ in the germline V gene. The CDR3 extends over 17 amino acids. CDR3 region: CASSSLGGTDSNQPQHF. The DNA of the CDR3 is TGCGCCAGCAGCTCCTTGGGCGGGACAGATAGCAATCAGCCCCAGCATTTT.

This chain links TRBV30 with TRBJ2-1; D gene uncertain. With 1 base removed from V and 9 bases from J, the gap between germline ends came to 7 bases. Germline V gives CDR1 GTSNPN, CDR2 SVGIG (reference sequence). The CDR3 is 11 residues long. CDR3 nucleotide sequence: TGTGCCTGGAGTGAAAACAGTGAGCAGTTCTTC. It translates to CAWSENSEQFF.

The chain links TRBV5-1 to TRBJ1-2, with TRBD1 identical over 10 bases. Per the germline V gene, CDR1 is SGHRS and CDR2 is YFSETQ. The CDR3 length is 16 residues. With 4 bases clipped from V and 4 bases from J, the junction kept 10 bases outside the gene matches. As DNA, the CDR3 is TGCGCCAGCAGCCTTGAAGACAGGGGGCGCATCTATGGCTACACCTTC. It codes for CASSLEDRGRIYGYTF.

The V gene is TRBV5-1, the J gene TRBJ1-4; 9 bases map to TRBD1. CDR1 is SGHRS, CDR2 YFSETQ, per germline. The CDR3 sequence is 15 residues long. V trimming: 2 bases; J trimming: 6 bases; junction bases outside the gene matches: 5. Here the CDR3 DNA reads TGCGCCAGCAGCTTACAGGGGGCATTAGATGAAAAACTGTTTTTT. Its protein is CASSLQGALDEKLFF.

This chain uses TRBV6-1 with TRBJ2-2, with D maybe TRBD1 (5 bases). CDR3 length: 16 residues. Trimming took off 1 base at V and 6 bases at J, with 15 bases between the two ends. Germline V lookup: CDR1 MNHNS, CDR2 SASEGT. The CDR3 reads CASSEGVVARAGELFF. The CDR3 DNA reads as TGTGCCAGCAGTGAAGGGGTGGTCGCCAGGGCCGGGGAGCTGTTTTTT.

The chain combines TRBV3-1 (or the pseudogene TRBV3-2) with TRBJ1-1, with D uncertain. V lost 4 bases and J 2 bases, leaving 11 bases between the germline ends. The CDR3 is 14 residues long. Per the germline V gene, CDR1 is LGHDT and CDR2 is YNNKEL (reference sequence). The CDR3 DNA reads as TGTGCCAGCAGCCGAGGGCAGTCAAACACTGAAGCTTTCTTT. It specifies CASSRGQSNTEAFF.